The subject of this entry is one T cell receptor (beta chain). Its antigen is currently not known. Base qualities were left out, and no much larger clone turns up one base away. TCRbeta CDR3 regions were amplified from genomic DNA by means of the immunoSEQ Assay, a bias-controlled multiplex PCR. In the authors' own workflow: The number of nucleated cells in each sample was estimated from the amplification of reference gene primers within the assay. To quantify the absolute abundance of each unique TCRbeta CDR3 rearrangement, sequence reads were collapsed and filtered. Productive Simpson clonality was computed per sample as the square root of Simpson's diversity index over productive rearrangements. Drawn from immuneACCESS, this table holds only the in-frame rearrangements with V and J called that TCRdb kept. Clones are partly lost; checked studies trace under half to an unresolved V gene and leave the rest unexplained. The V and J calls and clone size were taken over from that table, and D and trimming were inferred from the DNA. This sample gives approximately 250,000 clones in total; roughly 90% of them show up just once. Of the sample, 1% falls within the top ten clones.

This specimen belongs to a study of blood T cell repertoires in COVID-19 (dated by TCRdb to 2020 to 2022). General notes on the study: Collaborator samples came from the United States, Italy and Spain and covered acute and convalescent phases of COVID-19. The prospective study material was composed of cDNA or gDNA derived from T cells, B-cell-depleted T cells, or PBMCs. The dataset comprised deeply sampled blood TCRbeta repertoires from subjects exposed to, actively infected with, or recovered from COVID-19. The repertoires were released in a freely available public database meant as a resource for research on the immune response to SARS-CoV-2. The samples were drawn from two sources: the first 160 participants of the ongoing ImmuneRACE study, and 1,200 or so subjects contributed by 6 global collaborators. The sample metadata nearly always contained a de-identified subject ID, COVID-19 status, age in years and sex. Where HLA class I and class II types were available, the types were taken from metadata supplied by the sample provider, not from assay-based typing.

CDR3 length: 13 amino acids, cysteine to phenylalanine. The retained sequence is limited to the CDR3, 39 bases, with the frame set at the first base. The V end gives up 5 bases and the J end 4 bases, leaving 3 bases in the junction not matched to a gene. In the germline V gene, CDR1 corresponds to SGHAT and CDR2 to FQNNGV. Participants in the prospective study were aged about 18 to 90 years, lived in some 24 United States geographic areas, and enrolled through a virtual design. Cohort assignment in the prospective study relied on participant-reported clinical history from a screening survey and a study questionnaire. Recovered participants in ImmuneRACE Cohort 3 were defined by two consecutive negative NP/OP PCR tests, clearance by a healthcare professional, or resolution of symptoms. In the prospective study, whole blood, serum and a nasopharyngeal or oropharyngeal swab were collected from each participant by mobile phlebotomists. Additional blood draws and questionnaires over a 2-month period could optionally be provided by prospective study participants. Before DNA extraction, blood samples from the prospective study were shipped at room temperature or frozen.

The full study reports these points: How much clinical and demographic metadata was included differed by source and by participant, and the metadata was provided uncurated.

This receptor was identified in a woman under 40 who had recovered from COVID-19. Sequenced: PBMCs or T cells enriched from blood (not recorded which). This chain is built from TRBV11-2 and TRBJ2-3, and 7 junction bases match TRBD1. The CDR3 here reads CASSVTGPDTQYF. The nucleotide sequence reads as follows: TGTGCCAGCAGCGTGACAGGGCCAGATACGCAGTATTTT.